The 29 T cell receptor beta chains presented below share a single source sample, sequenced in a study of cytomegalovirus exposure and HLA in healthy donors. Primers for the PCR totalled 60 Vbeta and 13 Jbeta. Assay used: immunoSEQ multiplex PCR; TCRdb lists only in-frame clones, some missing. The data show under 200,000 clones, with roughly 79% seen just once and about 2% held by the top ten. Input material: PBMCs. These receptor sequences come from a woman in her twenties or thirties in good health and CMV-seropositive.

The genes are TRBV19 and TRBJ1-5; 10 bases fit TRBD1. Per the germline V gene, CDR1 is LNHDA and CDR2 is SQIVND (reference sequence). This CDR3 comprises 15 residues. The junction had 9 bases not matched to a gene; V was cut back by 6 bases and J by 7 bases. The CDR3 protein is CASREGTGAPQPQHF. The CDR3 DNA reads TGTGCCAGTAGGGAAGGGACAGGGGCCCCCCAGCCCCAGCATTTT.

The chain is built from TRBV6-5 and TRBJ2-1; TRBD1 matches 7 bases. Germline V gives CDR1 MNHEY, CDR2 SVGAGI. Trimming at V came to 6 bases and at J to 7 bases, leaving 6 bases not matched to a gene. The CDR3 extends over 13 amino acids. The CDR3 DNA reads as TGTGCCAGCAGCAACGACAGGGTGAATGAGCAGTTCTTC. It encodes CASSNDRVNEQFF.

The genes are TRBV28 and TRBJ1-1, with a possible D match to TRBD1 (5 bases). V lost 2 bases and J lost 5, with 15 bases in between. This CDR3 has 15 amino acids. The germline V gene encodes CDR1 MDHEN and CDR2 SYDVKM. This CDR3 reads CASSLPGILKTEAFF. The CDR3 DNA sequence: TGTGCCAGCAGTTTACCAGGGATCCTAAAGACTGAAGCTTTCTTT.

This clone was detected only once. The chain recombines TRBV28 with TRBJ1-1, with 9 bases identical to TRBD1. V gave up 1 base and J gave up 7 bases; unmatched junction bases: 7. Germline CDR1 reads MDHEN; CDR2 reads SYDVKM. CDR3 length: 15 amino acids. The CDR3, as DNA: TGTGCCAGCAGTTTATTAAAAGGACAGGGGAGTGAAGCTTTCTTT. Translation: CASSLLKGQGSEAFF.

V gene TRBV18 combines with J gene TRBJ1-3, with D tentatively TRBD1 (5 bases). The V end lost 8 bases, the J end lost 0 bases, and 11 bases lay between the germline ends. Per the germline V gene, CDR1 is KGHSH and CDR2 is LQKENI. The CDR3 runs 14 residues. Here the CDR3 DNA reads TGTGCCAGCAAACAGGAAAACTCTGGAAACACCATATATTTT. It specifies CASKQENSGNTIYF.

This chain uses TRBV30 with TRBJ2-7; D possibly corresponds to TRBD2 (6 bases). There are 15 residues in the CDR3. V lost 0 bases and J lost 6, with 18 bases in between. Germline loops: CDR1 GTSNPN, CDR2 SVGIG (reference sequence). Here the CDR3 reads CAWSVREAGRLEQYF. The CDR3 nucleotides are TGTGCCTGGAGTGTACGGGAAGCGGGCCGGCTCGAGCAGTACTTC.

This clone was detected only a few times. The CDR3 reads CASSLVGENIQYF. The CDR3 DNA sequence: TGCGCCAGCAGCTTGGTAGGGGAAAACATTCAGTACTTC. The chain uses TRBV5-1 and TRBJ2-4; D perhaps matches TRBD1 (5 bases). The germline V gene has CDR1 SGHRS and CDR2 YFSETQ. Trimming took off 0 bases at V and 5 bases at J, with 6 bases between the two ends. The length of the CDR3 is 13 residues.

The rearrangement joins TRBV4-3 to TRBJ1-4; D gene ambiguous. Germline V CDR1 and CDR2: LGHNA, YSLEER. The length of the CDR3 is 14 residues. V dropped 4 bases and J dropped 4 bases, with 10 bases sitting between them. Here the CDR3 DNA reads TGCGCCAGCAGCCCCCAGGTCCTTAATGAAAAACTGTTTTTT. Its protein is CASSPQVLNEKLFF.

This clone was recorded only once. The rearrangement links TRBV5-1 to TRBJ2-5; TRBD1 is a possible D gene (5 bases). This CDR3 region has 12 residues. Germline lookup yields CDR1 SGHRS and CDR2 YFSETQ. V lost 5 bases and J 1 base, leaving 6 bases between the germline ends. The CDR3 is CASRDSQETQYF. The CDR3, as DNA: TGCGCCAGCAGAGACAGCCAAGAGACCCAGTACTTC.

The V gene is TRBV4-1, the J gene TRBJ2-1, with 9 bases lining up with TRBD2. The ends lost 0 bases at V and 6 bases at J; junction bases unmatched: 6. In germline, CDR1 is MGHRA, CDR2 YSYEKL. This CDR3 region has 16 residues. The CDR3 sequence is CASSQDPSGRLNEQFF. In DNA, the CDR3 is TGCGCCAGCAGCCAAGATCCCAGCGGGAGGCTCAATGAGCAGTTCTTC.

The chain is built from TRBV30 and TRBJ1-5; D is perhaps TRBD1 (5 bases). This CDR3 has 16 residues. Germline V gene lookup returns CDR1 GTSNPN and CDR2 SVGIG (reference sequence). V lost 1 base and J 1 base, leaving 14 bases between the germline ends. CDR3 region: CAWSAGRGGSNQPQHF. The CDR3, as DNA: TGTGCCTGGAGTGCCGGGCGGGGGGGGAGCAATCAGCCCCAGCATTTT.

Of note for this clone: An end of the junction does not agree with germline; a read error may underlie this. The chain carries TRBV19 and TRBJ1-1; a possible D gene is TRBD1 (6 bases). The CDR3 length is 12 residues. Per the germline V gene, CDR1 is LNHDA and CDR2 is SQIVND (reference sequence). Here the CDR3 reads CASSIGGGRVLF. The CDR3 DNA sequence: TGTGCCAGTAGTATAGGCGGGGGCCGTGTACTCTTT.

This clone was seen only once. The chain carries TRBV10-3 and TRBJ1-3; D is uncertain. Germline V gene lookup returns CDR1 ENHRY and CDR2 SYGVKD. CDR3 size: 15 residues. Trimming cost V 2 bases and J 0 bases, with 8 bases left between them. The CDR3 region is CAISEAASSGNTIYF. The CDR3 coding sequence is TGTGCCATCAGTGAGGCGGCGAGCTCTGGAAACACCATATATTTT.

The CDR3 loop is CASSPGGGETGELFF. The CDR3 DNA sequence: TGCGCCAGCAGCCCAGGCGGGGGAGAGACCGGGGAGCTGTTTTTT. J is TRBJ2-2 and V is TRBV5-1, with 7 bases lining up with TRBD2. Losses at the gene ends were 4 bases for V and 5 bases for J; bases not matched to a gene: 8. The CDR3 has 15 residues. From germline, CDR1 is SGHRS and CDR2 YFSETQ.

The chain links TRBV7-8 to TRBJ2-7; the match to TRBD2 covers 8 bases. The CDR3 totals 15 residues. With V trimmed by 0 bases and J by 3 bases, 4 bases remained unmatched. Per the germline V gene, CDR1 is SGHVS and CDR2 is FQNEAQ. The CDR3 is CASSLAVAGGYEQYF. In DNA form, the CDR3 reads TGTGCCAGCAGCTTAGCCGTGGCGGGAGGCTACGAGCAGTACTTC.

As for this clone: Different DNA sequences within this sample yield the same CDR3. This chain joins TRBV6-1 and TRBJ1-2; D possibly corresponds to TRBD1 (6 bases). Germline values: CDR1 MNHNS, CDR2 SASEGT. This CDR3 comprises 15 residues. The V gene lost 3 bases and the J gene lost 0 bases, with 11 bases spanning the gap. The chain's CDR3 is CASSELTGANYGYTF. The CDR3 DNA reads TGTGCCAGCAGTGAGCTGACAGGAGCTAACTATGGCTACACCTTC.

The rearrangement links TRBV18 to TRBJ2-5, with D uncertain. V was pared by 3 bases and J by 5 bases, with 10 bases between. The CDR3 spans 13 residues. CDR1 and CDR2 from the germline V gene are KGHSH and LQKENI. The CDR3 is CASSPGHSETQYF. As DNA, the CDR3 is TGTGCCAGCTCACCTGGGCACTCGGAGACCCAGTACTTC.

The J gene is TRBJ1-2, the V gene TRBV5-6; D remains ambiguous. CDR1 SGHDT and CDR2 YYEEEE come from the germline V gene. This CDR3 has 16 amino acids. V was pared by 1 base and J by 4 bases, with 17 bases between. The CDR3 sequence: CASSLQGRPGPYGYTF. In nucleotides, the CDR3 is TGTGCCAGCAGCTTGCAAGGGAGGCCGGGTCCCTATGGCTACACCTTC. The variable domain in full, with the rest retrieved from reference TRBV5-6 and TRBJ1-2, is DAGVTQSPTHLIKTRGQQVTLRCSPKSGHDTVSWYQQALGQGPQFIFQYYEEEERQRGNFPDRFSGHQFPNYSSELNVNALLLGDSALYLCASSLQGRPGPYGYTFGSGTRLTVV.

This clone was observed once. The chain has TRBV4-1 and TRBJ1-2; D is uncertain. V lost 0 bases to trimming and J lost 3 bases, with 8 bases between them. There are 14 residues in the CDR3. CDR1 and CDR2 (germline): MGHRA, YSYEKL. CDR3 region: CASSQDGRDYGYTF. The CDR3 region has the DNA TGCGCCAGCAGCCAAGATGGGCGGGACTATGGCTACACCTTC.

The V call is TRBV5-1, the J call TRBJ1-2; 8 nucleotides agree with TRBD1. CDR3 size: 15 residues. In germline, CDR1 is SGHRS, CDR2 YFSETQ. J gave up 2 bases and V 4 bases, and 7 bases lay outside the gene matches. CDR3 amino acids: CASSTRDRTNYGYTF. DNA for the CDR3: TGCGCCAGCAGCACCCGGGACAGGACAAACTATGGCTACACCTTC.

The chain joins TRBV9 to TRBJ2-1, with 10 bases identical to TRBD2. CDR1 is SGDLS, CDR2 YYNGEE, per germline. The length of the CDR3 is 15 residues. V lost 0 bases, J lost 4 bases, and 1 base stayed unmatched. DNA for the CDR3: TGTGCCAGCAGCGTAGAACTAGCGGGATACAATGAGCAGTTCTTC. Amino acids: CASSVELAGYNEQFF.

This clone has just a few counts. The gene calls are TRBV6-1 and TRBJ2-7; perhaps TRBD1 as D (5 bases). This CDR3 has 15 amino acids. V was cut by 5 bases and J by 3 bases, with 17 bases left in between. The germline V gene has CDR1 MNHNS and CDR2 SASEGT. CDR3 protein: CASSTRLGDFYEQYF. CDR3 sequence (DNA): TGTGCCAGCAGTACCCGATTAGGGGATTTCTACGAGCAGTACTTC.

This chain uses TRBV7-8 with TRBJ2-5; the match to TRBD2 covers 8 bases. The V gene end was trimmed by 5 bases and the J gene end by 5 bases; junction bases not matched to a gene: 10. The germline gives CDR1 SGHVS, CDR2 FQNEAQ. CDR3 length: 15 amino acids. The CDR3 region is CASSPGGGLRETQYF. In DNA form, the CDR3 reads TGTGCCAGCAGCCCCGGGGGGGGGTTAAGGGAGACCCAGTACTTC. The variable domain in full, with the rest retrieved from reference TRBV7-8 and TRBJ2-5, is GAGVSQSPRYKVAKRGQDVALRCDPISGHVSLFWYQQALGQGPEFLTYFQNEAQLDKSGLPSDRFFAERPEGSVSTLKIQRTQQEDSAVYLCASSPGGGLRETQYFGPGTRLLVL.

This clone has a handful of counts. The genes are TRBV2 and TRBJ1-3; the match to TRBD1 covers 8 bases. J lost 0 bases, V lost 8 bases, and 21 bases had no gene match. CDR1 and CDR2 from the germline V gene are SNHLY and FYNNEI. This CDR3 has 20 residues. CDR3 coding DNA: TGTGCCAGCTCGAGCCCTACGGGACAGGAGACCTATCGCTCTGGAAACACCATATATTTT. Protein product: CASSSPTGQETYRSGNTIYF.

The sample holds a few counts of this clone. V gene TRBV29-1 combines with J gene TRBJ2-3; TRBD2 is a possible D gene (6 bases). Trimming left V 3 bases short and J 3 bases short, with 7 bases between. The germline CDR1 and CDR2 sequences are SQVTM and ANQGSEA. The CDR3 contains 12 residues. CDR3 amino acids: CSVEEGTDTQYF. CDR3 DNA: TGCAGCGTTGAGGAGGGAACAGATACGCAGTATTTT.

The chain is built from TRBV6-5 and TRBJ1-2; maybe TRBD1 (6 bases). Trimming removed 5 bases at V and 8 bases at J, with 15 bases between. The CDR3 length is 13 residues. Germline assignment: CDR1 MNHEY and CDR2 SVGAGI. The DNA of the CDR3 is TGTGCCAGCAGTATTCCGGGACACGGAGGCTACACCTTC. Translation: CASSIPGHGGYTF.

This sequence joins TRBV7-9 and TRBJ2-3; 9 bases match TRBD1. V was clipped by 3 bases and J by 3 bases; unmatched bases: 16. Germline V lookup: CDR1 SEHNR, CDR2 FQNEAQ (reference sequence). CDR3 length: 19 amino acids. In DNA form, the CDR3 reads TGTGCCAGCAGCTTCTCTTCGGGACAGGGAGTGGCGGGTACAGATACGCAGTATTTT. Translation: CASSFSSGQGVAGTDTQYF.

The V call is TRBV10-1, the J call TRBJ2-1, with a possible D match to TRBD1 (6 bases). This CDR3 comprises 13 residues. The ends were cut back, 9 bases at V and 2 bases at J, with 11 bases in the middle. From germline, CDR1 is WNHNN and CDR2 SYGVQD (reference sequence). CDR3 sequence: CASSTGTYNEQFF. CDR3 DNA: TGCGCCAGTTCGACAGGAACCTACAATGAGCAGTTCTTC.

This sequence joins TRBV6-5 and TRBJ1-2, with D perhaps matching TRBD1 (6 bases). The CDR3 is 13 amino acids. CDR1 is MNHEY, CDR2 SVGAGI, per germline. V dropped 6 bases and J dropped 5 bases, with 13 bases sitting between them. CDR3 protein: CASRRQESYGYTF. In DNA form, the CDR3 reads TGTGCCAGCAGACGACAGGAAAGTTATGGCTACACCTTC.